Listed below are T cell receptor beta chains from one sample, sequenced in a study of beta chain features in type 1 diabetes. Using immunoSEQ multiplex PCR, the repertoire was profiled, and TCRdb retains in-frame clones only, with some absent. The sample holds almost 250,000 clones, 14% seen once. Material: naive CD4+ T cells from blood. The receptors come from a woman between 35 and 50 years old in good health. Both conserved end residues are part of each CDR3. The D gene is left open where the match is weak.

J gene	D gene	V gene	CDR3 protein
TRBJ2-5	TRBD1	TRBV5-4	CASSYAGGSQETQYF
TRBJ1-2	.	TRBV6-1	CASRVDGNGYTF
TRBJ2-7	TRBD2	TRBV2	CASKEGGLAGDLVSYEQYF
TRBJ1-1	TRBD1	TRBV11-2	CASSLAPRGPTNTEAFF
TRBJ1-6	.	TRBV5-1	CASSLAQEPKASPLHF
TRBJ2-5	.	TRBV5-1	CASSPGRGSETQYF
TRBJ2-5	TRBD2	TRBV9	CASSVGVGTSGVRNQETQYF
TRBJ2-1	TRBD1	TRBV29-1	CSVRTGTGASSYNEQFF
TRBJ2-5	.	TRBV5-1	CASSLIRVGGETQYF
TRBJ2-3	TRBD2	TRBV10-3	CAISGAAGGPTDTQYF
TRBJ1-5	.	TRBV18	CASSPLQGVSNQPQHF
TRBJ2-5	.	TRBV5-6	CASSFVQSQETQYF
TRBJ2-5	TRBD2	TRBV5-6	CASSFLTSGEETQYF
TRBJ2-3	TRBD2	TRBV7-2	CASRLRSGGSTDTQYF
TRBJ1-1	.	TRBV6-5	CASSTTFPNTEAFF
TRBJ1-1	.	TRBV27	CASSLAGSVGTEAFF
TRBJ2-7	.	TRBV21-1	CASSKVFKGQISYEQYF
TRBJ2-7	.	TRBV6-6	CASSYSIEYEQYF
TRBJ1-6	.	TRBV7-2	CASKTRRDSPLHF
TRBJ2-7	TRBD1	TRBV27	CASSRDRGSYEQYF
TRBJ2-5	TRBD2	TRBV2	CASRGGLAGGVSQETQYF
TRBJ1-2	TRBD1	TRBV4-1	CASSQSESMTGGLGYGYTF
TRBJ2-7	TRBD2	TRBV27	CASSLAGADEQYF
TRBJ1-1	.	TRBV7-7	CASSFITDTEAFF
TRBJ2-5	.	TRBV11-3	CASSLAPGYQETQYF
TRBJ2-1	TRBD1	TRBV7-2	CASSLAGGPYNEQFF
TRBJ2-2	.	TRBV5-1	CASSFPDRNTGELFF
TRBJ1-1	TRBD1	TRBV11-2	CASSLAGTVEAFF
TRBJ2-7	TRBD2	TRBV5-1	CASRNSSGWYEQYF
TRBJ1-6	.	TRBV6-1	CASSAQGQNNSPLHF
TRBJ2-5	.	TRBV12-5	CASGLGSLRGETQYF